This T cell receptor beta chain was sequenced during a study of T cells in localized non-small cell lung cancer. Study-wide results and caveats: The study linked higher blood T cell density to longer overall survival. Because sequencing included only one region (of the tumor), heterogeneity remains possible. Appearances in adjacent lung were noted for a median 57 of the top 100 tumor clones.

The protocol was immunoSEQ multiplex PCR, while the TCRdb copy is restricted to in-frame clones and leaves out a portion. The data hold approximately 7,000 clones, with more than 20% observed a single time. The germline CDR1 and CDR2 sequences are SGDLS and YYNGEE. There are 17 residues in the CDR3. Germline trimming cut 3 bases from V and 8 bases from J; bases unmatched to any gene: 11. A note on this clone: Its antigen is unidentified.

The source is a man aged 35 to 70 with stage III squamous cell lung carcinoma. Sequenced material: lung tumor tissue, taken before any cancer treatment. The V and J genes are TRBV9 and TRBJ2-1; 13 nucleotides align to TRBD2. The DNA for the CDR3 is TGTGCCAGCAGCGCCAAAGCAACTAGCGGGAGGGGAGATGAGCAGTTCTTC. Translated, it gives CASSAKATSGRGDEQFF.